This T cell receptor (beta chain) is drawn from a study of T cells after yellow fever vaccination. Study conclusions and caveats: Among primary-vaccination clones, most reappeared after the booster, at about 95% for CD4 and more than 75% for CD8. Though it reached lower strength, the secondary response hit its peak faster, day 5 versus 15.

Trimming left V 4 bases short and J 2 bases short, with 20 bases between. Germline V CDR1 and CDR2: MNHEY, SMNVEV (reference sequence). This CDR3 region has 18 residues. A process of 5'RACE template switching, which added a universal primer site and UMIs, was used to make TCR cDNA. TCRdb reprocessed the 5' RACE reads via MiXCR and lists one record per CDR3 protein. The sample lists some 300,000 distinct CDR3 sequences, around 10% occurring once. Only a few counts were recorded for this clonotype. Its antigen is not known. This clonotype originated in a man aged 18 to 35 who received the YFV17D yellow fever vaccine. This chain connects TRBV27 to TRBJ1-4; D unclear. Material: CD4+ T cells sorted from PBMCs, obtained 45 days after the yellow fever booster vaccination. The CDR3 loop is CASSSRLMMSSTNEKLFF. The CDR3 DNA is TGTGCCAGCAGTTCCAGGTTGATGATGTCCTCGACTAATGAAAAACTGTTTTTT. Complete variable domain (other parts from reference TRBV27 and TRBJ1-4): EAQVTQNPRYLITVTGKKLTVTCSQNMNHEYMSWYRQDPGLGLRQIYYSMNVEVTDKGDVPEGYKVSRKEKRNFPLILESPSPNQTSLYFCASSSRLMMSSTNEKLFFGSGTQLSVL.